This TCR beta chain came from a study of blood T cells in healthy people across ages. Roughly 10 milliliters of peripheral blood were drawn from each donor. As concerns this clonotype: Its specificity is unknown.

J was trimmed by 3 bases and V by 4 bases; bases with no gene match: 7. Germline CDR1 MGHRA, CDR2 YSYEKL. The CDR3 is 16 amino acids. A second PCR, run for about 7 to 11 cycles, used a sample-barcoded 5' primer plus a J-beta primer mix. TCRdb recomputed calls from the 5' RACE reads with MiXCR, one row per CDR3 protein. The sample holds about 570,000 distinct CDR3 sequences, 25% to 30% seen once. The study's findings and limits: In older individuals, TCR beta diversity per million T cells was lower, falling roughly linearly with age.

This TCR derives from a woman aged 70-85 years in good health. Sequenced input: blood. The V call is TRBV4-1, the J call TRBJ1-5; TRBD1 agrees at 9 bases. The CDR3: CASSRSGQGINQPQHF. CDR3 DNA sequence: TGCGCCAGCAGCCGTTCGGGACAGGGTATCAATCAGCCCCAGCATTTT.